These T cell receptor beta chains were read from a single sample in a study of blood T cell repertoires in COVID-19. The assay was immunoSEQ multiplex PCR, and TCRdb's table has in-frame clones only and misses some. The sample contains more than 200,000 clones, roughly 87% of which appear only once. Sequencing used PBMCs or T cells enriched from blood (not recorded which). Receptors originate from a man in his thirties or forties in a cohort exposed to, infected with or recovered from COVID-19 (not recorded which). Both conserved end residues are part of each CDR3. Each record gives: CDR3 protein, CDR3 DNA, CDR3 length, V gene, J gene, clone size, D gene. D genes are given only for firm matches. Expanded clones get a size class; other rows say once, few or many, or leave the size out.

CDR3aa: CASSLTRTNTQYF; CDR3nt: TGTGCCAGCAGTTTAACACGGACAAATACGCAGTATTTT; len: 13; v_gene: TRBV27; j_gene: TRBJ2-3; abundance: NA; d_gene: NA
CDR3aa: CASSERDRGTKNIQYF; CDR3nt: TGTGCCAGCAGTGAAAGGGACAGGGGGACCAAAAACATTCAGTACTTC; len: 16; v_gene: TRBV6-1; j_gene: TRBJ2-4; abundance: NA; d_gene: TRBD1
CDR3aa: CASSHGAGVNTEAFF; CDR3nt: TGTGCCAGCAGCCATGGGGCAGGGGTGAACACTGAAGCTTTCTTT; len: 15; v_gene: TRBV3-1/TRBV3-2; j_gene: TRBJ1-1; abundance: NA; d_gene: NA
CDR3aa: CASSREGTNEKLFF; CDR3nt: TGTGCCAGCAGCCGGGAGGGAACTAATGAAAAACTGTTTTTT; len: 14; v_gene: TRBV3-1/TRBV3-2; j_gene: TRBJ1-4; abundance: NA; d_gene: NA
CDR3aa: CASSLGGSKGTSEFF; CDR3nt: TGTGCCAGCAGCTTGGGCGGGAGTAAGGGTACCTCTGAGTTCTTC; len: 15; v_gene: TRBV5-6; j_gene: TRBJ2-1; abundance: NA; d_gene: TRBD2
CDR3aa: CASSRPAGVIETQYF; CDR3nt: TGTGCCAGCAGCCGGCCAGCGGGAGTTATTGAGACCCAGTACTTC; len: 15; v_gene: TRBV25-1; j_gene: TRBJ2-5; abundance: NA; d_gene: TRBD2
CDR3aa: CASSPYTQAANTEAFF; CDR3nt: TGTGCCAGCTCACCCTACACCCAGGCTGCGAACACTGAAGCTTTCTTT; len: 16; v_gene: TRBV18; j_gene: TRBJ1-1; abundance: once; d_gene: NA
CDR3aa: CASSSTQGWRNTIYF; CDR3nt: TGTGCCAGCAGTTCGACACAGGGATGGAGAAACACCATATATTTT; len: 15; v_gene: TRBV6-5; j_gene: TRBJ1-3; abundance: NA; d_gene: NA
CDR3aa: CASSSRTGASGNTIYF; CDR3nt: TGCGCCAGCAGCTCCAGGACAGGGGCCTCTGGAAACACCATATATTTT; len: 16; v_gene: TRBV5-1; j_gene: TRBJ1-3; abundance: NA; d_gene: TRBD1
CDR3aa: CASSMRGTYEQYF; CDR3nt: TGTGCCAGTAGTATGAGGGGGACCTACGAGCAGTACTTC; len: 13; v_gene: TRBV19; j_gene: TRBJ2-7; abundance: NA; d_gene: NA
CDR3aa: CASSSAYEQYF; CDR3nt: TGTGCCAGCAGCTCAGCCTACGAGCAGTACTTC; len: 11; v_gene: TRBV6-5; j_gene: TRBJ2-7; abundance: few; d_gene: NA
CDR3aa: CASSQVRGKAYEQYF; CDR3nt: TGTGCCAGCAGCCAAGTGCGCGGGAAAGCCTACGAGCAGTACTTC; len: 15; v_gene: TRBV3-1/TRBV3-2; j_gene: TRBJ2-7; abundance: few; d_gene: NA
CDR3aa: CATSVDRWGGPFYGYTF; CDR3nt: TGTGCCACCAGTGTGGACCGGTGGGGGGGACCGTTCTATGGCTACACCTTC; len: 17; v_gene: TRBV24-1; j_gene: TRBJ1-2; abundance: NA; d_gene: NA
CDR3aa: CASSLGGSRPLGGYTF; CDR3nt: TGTGCCAGCAGTTTAGGGGGCAGCCGTCCTCTTGGTGGCTACACCTTC; len: 16; v_gene: TRBV28; j_gene: TRBJ1-2; abundance: NA; d_gene: NA
CDR3aa: CASSSGRQPQHF; CDR3nt: TGTGCCAGCAGCTCGGGAAGGCAGCCCCAGCATTTT; len: 12; v_gene: TRBV28; j_gene: TRBJ1-5; abundance: NA; d_gene: NA
CDR3aa: CASSLTGNYGYTF; CDR3nt: TGTGCCAGCAGTTTGACAGGGAACTATGGCTACACCTTC; len: 13; v_gene: TRBV28; j_gene: TRBJ1-2; abundance: NA; d_gene: TRBD1
CDR3aa: CASSLETGPNEQFF; CDR3nt: TGTGCCAGCAGCTTGGAGACAGGGCCGAATGAGCAGTTCTTC; len: 14; v_gene: TRBV5-4; j_gene: TRBJ2-1; abundance: NA; d_gene: TRBD1
CDR3aa: CASSLFPGQGNEQYF; CDR3nt: TGTGCCAGCAGCTTATTCCCGGGACAGGGTAACGAGCAGTACTTC; len: 15; v_gene: TRBV7-8; j_gene: TRBJ2-7; abundance: once; d_gene: TRBD1
CDR3aa: CASSPRTQNTEAFF; CDR3nt: TGTGCCAGCAGCCCCCGGACTCAGAACACTGAAGCTTTCTTT; len: 14; v_gene: TRBV11-2; j_gene: TRBJ1-1; abundance: NA; d_gene: NA
CDR3aa: CASSAERSTEAFF; CDR3nt: TGTGCCAGCAGCGCGGAAAGGAGCACTGAAGCTTTCTTT; len: 13; v_gene: TRBV12-3/TRBV12-4; j_gene: TRBJ1-1; abundance: NA; d_gene: NA
CDR3aa: CATSVLAGAGEDTQYF; CDR3nt: TGTGCCACCAGTGTGCTAGCGGGAGCAGGGGAAGATACGCAGTATTTT; len: 16; v_gene: TRBV24-1; j_gene: TRBJ2-3; abundance: NA; d_gene: TRBD2
CDR3aa: CATSDPGGQETQYF; CDR3nt: TGTGCCACCAGTGATCCAGGGGGACAAGAGACCCAGTACTTC; len: 14; v_gene: TRBV24-1; j_gene: TRBJ2-5; abundance: NA; d_gene: TRBD1
CDR3aa: CAISGDYHKQYF; CDR3nt: TGTGCCATCAGTGGGGACTACCATAAGCAGTACTTC; len: 12; v_gene: TRBV10-3; j_gene: TRBJ2-5; abundance: once; d_gene: TRBD2
CDR3aa: CASSSTSAGVGGELFF; CDR3nt: TGTGCCAGCAGCTCAACCTCGGCGGGAGTAGGGGGGGAGCTGTTTTTT; len: 16; v_gene: TRBV7-3; j_gene: TRBJ2-2; abundance: NA; d_gene: TRBD2
CDR3aa: CASSLTAYNEQFF; CDR3nt: TGTGCCAGCAGCTTAACAGCTTACAATGAGCAGTTCTTC; len: 13; v_gene: TRBV7-3; j_gene: TRBJ2-1; abundance: NA; d_gene: NA
CDR3aa: CASSPTEQGSIQPQHF; CDR3nt: TGTGCCAGCAGCCCTACAGAACAGGGAAGTATTCAGCCCCAGCATTTT; len: 16; v_gene: TRBV11-3; j_gene: TRBJ1-5; abundance: NA; d_gene: NA
CDR3aa: CASSVTGQTYEQYF; CDR3nt: TGTGCCAGCAGCGTAACGGGACAAACCTACGAGCAGTACTTC; len: 14; v_gene: TRBV6-5; j_gene: TRBJ2-7; abundance: NA; d_gene: NA
CDR3aa: CASSVGTSGSGIAEQFF; CDR3nt: TGTGCCAGCAGCGTCGGGACTAGCGGGAGCGGTATTGCTGAGCAGTTCTTC; len: 17; v_gene: TRBV9; j_gene: TRBJ2-1; abundance: few; d_gene: TRBD2
CDR3aa: CASRDRVSPTNEKLFF; CDR3nt: TGTGCCAGCCGGGACAGGGTCTCGCCAACTAATGAAAAACTGTTTTTT; len: 16; v_gene: TRBV2; j_gene: TRBJ1-4; abundance: NA; d_gene: TRBD1
CDR3aa: CASSQWQGNTIYF; CDR3nt: TGTGCCAGCAGCCAGTGGCAGGGAAACACCATATATTTT; len: 13; v_gene: TRBV14; j_gene: TRBJ1-3; abundance: NA; d_gene: NA
CDR3aa: CASSVNERYEQYF; CDR3nt: TGTGCCAGCAGCGTCAATGAGCGGTACGAGCAGTACTTC; len: 13; v_gene: TRBV9; j_gene: TRBJ2-7; abundance: NA; d_gene: NA
CDR3aa: CASSLGQGIQETQYF; CDR3nt: TGTGCCAGCAGTTTGGGACAGGGAATACAAGAGACCCAGTACTTC; len: 15; v_gene: TRBV28; j_gene: TRBJ2-5; abundance: NA; d_gene: TRBD1
CDR3aa: CSVVAGRQGRYEQYF; CDR3nt: TGCAGCGTTGTAGCAGGGAGACAGGGAAGGTACGAGCAGTACTTC; len: 15; v_gene: TRBV29-1; j_gene: TRBJ2-7; abundance: NA; d_gene: TRBD1
CDR3aa: CASSLQGTTDTQYF; CDR3nt: TGCGCCAGCAGCTTGCAGGGGACGACAGATACGCAGTATTTT; len: 14; v_gene: TRBV5-1; j_gene: TRBJ2-3; abundance: NA; d_gene: NA
CDR3aa: CASSPGGGKEIYGYTF; CDR3nt: TGTGCCAGCTCACCAGGGGGAGGAAAGGAGATCTATGGCTACACCTTC; len: 16; v_gene: TRBV18; j_gene: TRBJ1-2; abundance: NA; d_gene: NA
CDR3aa: CASSLAGDYNEQFF; CDR3nt: TGTGCCAGCAGTTTAGCGGGAGACTACAATGAGCAGTTCTTC; len: 14; v_gene: TRBV6-2/TRBV6-3; j_gene: TRBJ2-1; abundance: NA; d_gene: TRBD2
CDR3aa: CASSLISGDQPQHF; CDR3nt: TGTGCCAGCAGTTTGATATCCGGAGATCAGCCCCAGCATTTT; len: 14; v_gene: TRBV28; j_gene: TRBJ1-5; abundance: NA; d_gene: NA
CDR3aa: CSVEGREGRADTQYF; CDR3nt: TGCAGCGTTGAAGGGCGGGAAGGTAGGGCAGATACGCAGTATTTT; len: 15; v_gene: TRBV29-1; j_gene: TRBJ2-3; abundance: NA; d_gene: NA
CDR3aa: CATSRDREIYEQYF; CDR3nt: TGTGCCACCAGCCGGGACAGGGAGATCTACGAGCAGTACTTC; len: 14; v_gene: TRBV15; j_gene: TRBJ2-7; abundance: NA; d_gene: TRBD1
CDR3aa: CASSWAPNYGYTF; CDR3nt: TGCGCCAGCAGCTGGGCACCCAACTATGGCTACACCTTC; len: 13; v_gene: TRBV5-1; j_gene: TRBJ1-2; abundance: NA; d_gene: NA
CDR3aa: CASSLGYRAVEKLFF; CDR3nt: TGTGCCAGCAGCTTAGGCTACAGGGCCGTAGAAAAACTGTTTTTT; len: 15; v_gene: TRBV13; j_gene: TRBJ1-4; abundance: NA; d_gene: NA
CDR3aa: CASSLVGQGYGYTF; CDR3nt: TGTGCCAGCAGCTTAGTGGGACAGGGCTATGGCTACACCTTC; len: 14; v_gene: TRBV7-8; j_gene: TRBJ1-2; abundance: NA; d_gene: TRBD1
CDR3aa: CASSSYPGQKAKNIQYF; CDR3nt: TGTGCCAGCAGCTCCTATCCGGGACAGAAAGCCAAAAACATTCAGTACTTC; len: 17; v_gene: TRBV28; j_gene: TRBJ2-4; abundance: NA; d_gene: TRBD1
CDR3aa: CASSRQGLDGYTF; CDR3nt: TGTGCCAGCAGTCGACAGGGGTTGGATGGCTACACCTTC; len: 13; v_gene: TRBV6-5; j_gene: TRBJ1-2; abundance: NA; d_gene: TRBD1
CDR3aa: CAIHPTPWTGGVNTEAFF; CDR3nt: TGTGCCATCCATCCCACCCCATGGACAGGGGGGGTGAACACTGAAGCTTTCTTT; len: 18; v_gene: TRBV15; j_gene: TRBJ1-1; abundance: NA; d_gene: TRBD1
CDR3aa: CAISLSRRDQLFF; CDR3nt: TGTGCCATCAGTCTGTCCAGGCGAGACCAACTGTTTTTT; len: 13; v_gene: TRBV10-3; j_gene: TRBJ1-4; abundance: NA; d_gene: NA
CDR3aa: CASSPRDRGSYEQYF; CDR3nt: TGTGCCAGCAGCCCCCGGGACAGGGGCTCCTACGAGCAGTACTTC; len: 15; v_gene: TRBV7-9; j_gene: TRBJ2-7; abundance: many; d_gene: TRBD1
CDR3aa: CASSDNNRGTWTYNEQFF; CDR3nt: TGTGCCAGCAGTGACAATAACAGGGGAACTTGGACCTACAATGAGCAGTTCTTC; len: 18; v_gene: TRBV6-1; j_gene: TRBJ2-1; abundance: NA; d_gene: TRBD1
CDR3aa: CASSPGQGAHYGYTF; CDR3nt: TGTGCCAGCAGTCCGGGACAGGGGGCCCACTATGGCTACACCTTC; len: 15; v_gene: TRBV27; j_gene: TRBJ1-2; abundance: NA; d_gene: TRBD1
CDR3aa: CVSSVSGTGAYEQYF; CDR3nt: TGTGTCAGTAGTGTCTCCGGGACAGGGGCCTACGAGCAGTACTTC; len: 15; v_gene: TRBV19; j_gene: TRBJ2-7; abundance: NA; d_gene: TRBD1
CDR3aa: CASSERRNEQFF; CDR3nt: TGTGCCAGCAGTGAAAGGAGGAATGAGCAGTTCTTC; len: 12; v_gene: TRBV2; j_gene: TRBJ2-1; abundance: NA; d_gene: NA
CDR3aa: CTSSQPRGTSDRTDTQYF; CDR3nt: TGCACCAGCAGCCAGCCTCGGGGGACTAGCGACCGCACAGATACGCAGTATTTT; len: 18; v_gene: TRBV1; j_gene: TRBJ2-3; abundance: NA; d_gene: NA
CDR3aa: CASRRSGWQPQHF; CDR3nt: TGTGCCAGCCGACGTTCAGGGTGGCAGCCCCAGCATTTT; len: 13; v_gene: TRBV6-5; j_gene: TRBJ1-5; abundance: NA; d_gene: NA
CDR3aa: CASSTSGGLNTEAFF; CDR3nt: TGTGCCAGTAGTACCTCAGGGGGCTTGAACACTGAAGCTTTCTTT; len: 15; v_gene: TRBV19; j_gene: TRBJ1-1; abundance: NA; d_gene: TRBD1
CDR3aa: CASSSDRSSGNTIYF; CDR3nt: TGTGCTAGCAGCTCAGACAGGAGCTCTGGAAACACCATATATTTT; len: 15; v_gene: TRBV7-7; j_gene: TRBJ1-3; abundance: NA; d_gene: NA
CDR3aa: CASSSQTAGVRTEAFF; CDR3nt: TGTGCCAGCAGCTCCCAAACGGCGGGGGTCAGAACTGAAGCTTTCTTT; len: 16; v_gene: TRBV7-8; j_gene: TRBJ1-1; abundance: NA; d_gene: NA